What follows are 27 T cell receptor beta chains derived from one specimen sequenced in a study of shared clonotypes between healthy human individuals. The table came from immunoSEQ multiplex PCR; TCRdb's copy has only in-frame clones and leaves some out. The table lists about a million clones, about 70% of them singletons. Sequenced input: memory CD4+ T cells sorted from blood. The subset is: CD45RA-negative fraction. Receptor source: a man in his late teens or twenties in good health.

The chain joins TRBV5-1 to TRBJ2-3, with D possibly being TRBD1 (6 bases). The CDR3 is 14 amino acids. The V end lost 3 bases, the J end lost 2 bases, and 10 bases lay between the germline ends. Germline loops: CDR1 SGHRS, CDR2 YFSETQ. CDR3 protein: CASSYRVDTDTQYF. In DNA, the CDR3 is TGCGCCAGCAGCTACAGGGTCGACACAGATACGCAGTATTTT.

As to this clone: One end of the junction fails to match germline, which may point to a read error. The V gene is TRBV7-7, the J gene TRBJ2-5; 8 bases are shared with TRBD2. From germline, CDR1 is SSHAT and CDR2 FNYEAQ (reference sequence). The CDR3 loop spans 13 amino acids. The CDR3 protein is CASSPDPGGAQYF. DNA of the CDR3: TGTGCTAGCAGCCCGGACCCGGGGGGGGCCCAGTACTTC.

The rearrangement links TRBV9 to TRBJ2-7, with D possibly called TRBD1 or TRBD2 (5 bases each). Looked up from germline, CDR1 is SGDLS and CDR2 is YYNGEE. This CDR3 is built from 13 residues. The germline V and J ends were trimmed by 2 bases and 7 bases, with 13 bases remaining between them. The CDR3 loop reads CASSVQGEREQYF. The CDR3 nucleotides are TGTGCCAGCAGCGTGCAAGGGGAGAGGGAGCAGTACTTC.

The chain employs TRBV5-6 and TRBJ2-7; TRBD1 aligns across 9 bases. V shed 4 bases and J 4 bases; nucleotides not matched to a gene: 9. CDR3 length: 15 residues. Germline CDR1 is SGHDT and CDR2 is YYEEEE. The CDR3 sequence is CASSTGTGYWYEQYF. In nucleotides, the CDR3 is TGTGCCAGCAGCACAGGGACAGGGTATTGGTACGAGCAGTACTTC. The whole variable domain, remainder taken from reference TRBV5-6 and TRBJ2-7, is DAGVTQSPTHLIKTRGQQVTLRCSPKSGHDTVSWYQQALGQGPQFIFQYYEEEERQRGNFPDRFSGHQFPNYSSELNVNALLLGDSALYLCASSTGTGYWYEQYFGPGTRLTVT.

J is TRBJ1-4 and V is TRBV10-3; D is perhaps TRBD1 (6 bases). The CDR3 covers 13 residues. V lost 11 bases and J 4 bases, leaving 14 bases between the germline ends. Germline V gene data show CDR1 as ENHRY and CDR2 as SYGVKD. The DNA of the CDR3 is TGTGCCGCCAGTAGGGGGTTTAATGAAAAACTGTTTTTT. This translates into CAASRGFNEKLFF.

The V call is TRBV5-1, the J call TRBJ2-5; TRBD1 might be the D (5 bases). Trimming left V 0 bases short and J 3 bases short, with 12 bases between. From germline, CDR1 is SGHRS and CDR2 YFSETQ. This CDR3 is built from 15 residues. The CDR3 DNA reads TGCGCCAGCAGCTTGGACAGGCTAACGGAAGAGACCCAGTACTTC. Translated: CASSLDRLTEETQYF.

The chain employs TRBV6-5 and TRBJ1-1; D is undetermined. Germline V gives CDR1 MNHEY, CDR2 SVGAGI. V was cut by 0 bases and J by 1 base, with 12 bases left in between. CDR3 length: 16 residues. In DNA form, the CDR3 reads TGTGCCAGCAGTTACTCGTCAATTTCGTCGAACACTGAAGCTTTCTTT. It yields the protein CASSYSSISSNTEAFF.

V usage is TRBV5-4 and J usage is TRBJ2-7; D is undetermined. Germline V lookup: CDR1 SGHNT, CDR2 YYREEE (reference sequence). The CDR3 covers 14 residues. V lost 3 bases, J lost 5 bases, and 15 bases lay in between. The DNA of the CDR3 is TGTGCCAGCAGCTCCCCCCTTAACCAAGACGAGCAGTACTTC. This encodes CASSSPLNQDEQYF.

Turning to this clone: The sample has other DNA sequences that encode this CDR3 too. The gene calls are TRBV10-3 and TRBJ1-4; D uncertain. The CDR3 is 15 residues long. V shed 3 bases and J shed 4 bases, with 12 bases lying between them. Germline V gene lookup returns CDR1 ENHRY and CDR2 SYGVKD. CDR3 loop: CAISESGGDNEKLFF. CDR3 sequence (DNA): TGTGCCATCAGTGAAAGCGGCGGAGATAATGAAAAACTGTTTTTT.

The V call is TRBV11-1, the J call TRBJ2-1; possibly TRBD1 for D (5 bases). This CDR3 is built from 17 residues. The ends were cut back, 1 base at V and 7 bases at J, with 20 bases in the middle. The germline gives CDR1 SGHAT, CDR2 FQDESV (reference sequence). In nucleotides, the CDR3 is TGTGCCAGCAGCTTAGATTGGGGCGCGAACCCTAGAAATGAGCAGTTCTTC. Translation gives CASSLDWGANPRNEQFF.

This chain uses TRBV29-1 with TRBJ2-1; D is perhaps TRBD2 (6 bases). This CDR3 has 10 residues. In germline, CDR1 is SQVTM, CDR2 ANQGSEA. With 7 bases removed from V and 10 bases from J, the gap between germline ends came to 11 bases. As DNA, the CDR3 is TGCAGCGCGGGAGATTACGAGCAGTTCTTC. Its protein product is CSAGDYEQFF.

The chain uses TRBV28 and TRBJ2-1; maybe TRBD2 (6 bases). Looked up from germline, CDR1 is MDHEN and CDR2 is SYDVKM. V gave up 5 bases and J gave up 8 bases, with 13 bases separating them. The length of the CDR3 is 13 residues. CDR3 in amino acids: CASSPRLVYEQFF. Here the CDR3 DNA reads TGTGCCAGCAGTCCCCGACTAGTCTATGAGCAGTTCTTC.

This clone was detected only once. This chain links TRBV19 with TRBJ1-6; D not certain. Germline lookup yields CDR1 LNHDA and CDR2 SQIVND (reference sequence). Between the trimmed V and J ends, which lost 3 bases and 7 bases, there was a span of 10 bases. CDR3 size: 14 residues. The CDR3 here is CASSIPAGNSPLHF. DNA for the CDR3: TGTGCCAGTAGTATCCCGGCAGGCAATTCACCCCTCCACTTT.

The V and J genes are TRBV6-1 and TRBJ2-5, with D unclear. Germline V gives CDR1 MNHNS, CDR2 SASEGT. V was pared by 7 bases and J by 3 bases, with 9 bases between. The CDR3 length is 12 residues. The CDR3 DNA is TGTGCCAGCATGAGGTGGGAAGAGACCCAGTACTTC. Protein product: CASMRWEETQYF.

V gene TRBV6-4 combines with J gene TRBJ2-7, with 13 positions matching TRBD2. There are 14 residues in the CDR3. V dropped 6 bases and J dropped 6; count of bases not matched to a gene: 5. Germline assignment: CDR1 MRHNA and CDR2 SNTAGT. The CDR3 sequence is CASRQTSGRGEQYF. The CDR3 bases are TGTGCCAGCAGACAAACTAGCGGGAGGGGCGAGCAGTACTTC.

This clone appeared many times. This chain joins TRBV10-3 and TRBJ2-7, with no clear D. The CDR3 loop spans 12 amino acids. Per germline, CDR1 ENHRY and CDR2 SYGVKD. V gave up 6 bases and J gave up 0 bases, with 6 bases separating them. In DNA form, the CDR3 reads TGTGCCATCAGAGGAAACTCCTACGAGCAGTACTTC. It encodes CAIRGNSYEQYF.

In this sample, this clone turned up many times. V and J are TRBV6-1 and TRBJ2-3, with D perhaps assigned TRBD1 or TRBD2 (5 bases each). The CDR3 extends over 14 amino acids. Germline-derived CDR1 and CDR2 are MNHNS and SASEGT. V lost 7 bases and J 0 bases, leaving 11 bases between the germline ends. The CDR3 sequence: CASNRDGSTDTQYF. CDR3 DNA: TGTGCCAGCAATAGGGACGGTAGCACAGATACGCAGTATTTT.

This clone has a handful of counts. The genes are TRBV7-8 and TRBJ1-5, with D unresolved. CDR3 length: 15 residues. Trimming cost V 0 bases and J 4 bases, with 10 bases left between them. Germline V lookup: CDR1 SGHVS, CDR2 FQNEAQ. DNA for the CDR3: TGTGCCAGCAGCTTAGCGCGGTCGGGTAATCAGCCCCAGCATTTT. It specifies CASSLARSGNQPQHF.

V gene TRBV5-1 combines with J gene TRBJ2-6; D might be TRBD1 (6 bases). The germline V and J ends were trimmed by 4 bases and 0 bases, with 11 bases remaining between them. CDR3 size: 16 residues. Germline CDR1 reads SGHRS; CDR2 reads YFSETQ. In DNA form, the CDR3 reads TGCGCCAGCAGCGCCGGGACAAACTCTGGGGCCAACGTCCTGACTTTC. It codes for CASSAGTNSGANVLTF.

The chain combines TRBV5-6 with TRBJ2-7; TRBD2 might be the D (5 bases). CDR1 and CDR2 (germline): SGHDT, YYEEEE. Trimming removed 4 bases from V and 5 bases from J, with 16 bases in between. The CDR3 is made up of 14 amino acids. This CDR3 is CASSPVWGEDEQYF. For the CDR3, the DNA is TGTGCCAGCAGCCCTGTATGGGGAGAAGACGAGCAGTACTTC.

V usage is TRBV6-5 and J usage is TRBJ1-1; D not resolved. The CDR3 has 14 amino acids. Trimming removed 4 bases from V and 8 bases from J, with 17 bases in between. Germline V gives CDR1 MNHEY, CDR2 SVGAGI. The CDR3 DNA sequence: TGTGCCAGCAGTTTTCGTGGGCAGGCATCCGAAGCTTTCTTT. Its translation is CASSFRGQASEAFF.

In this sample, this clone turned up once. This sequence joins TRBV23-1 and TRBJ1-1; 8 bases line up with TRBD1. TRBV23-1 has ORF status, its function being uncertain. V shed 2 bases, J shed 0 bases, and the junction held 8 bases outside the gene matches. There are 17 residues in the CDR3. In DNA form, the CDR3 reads TGCGCCAGCAGTCAAGTAGGGGACAGGAGGATGAACACTGAAGCTTTCTTT. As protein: CASSQVGDRRMNTEAFF.

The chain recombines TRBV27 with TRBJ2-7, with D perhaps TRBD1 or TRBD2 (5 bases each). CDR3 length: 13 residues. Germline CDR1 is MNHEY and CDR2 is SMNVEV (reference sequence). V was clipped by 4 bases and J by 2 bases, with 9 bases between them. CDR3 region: CASSWDGTYEQYF. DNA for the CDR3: TGTGCCAGCAGTTGGGACGGGACCTACGAGCAGTACTTC.

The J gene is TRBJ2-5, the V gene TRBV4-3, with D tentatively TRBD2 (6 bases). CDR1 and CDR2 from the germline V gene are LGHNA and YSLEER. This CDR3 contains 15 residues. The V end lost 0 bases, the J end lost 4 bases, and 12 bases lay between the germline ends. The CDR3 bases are TGCGCCAGCAGCCAAGAACTTGTGGGACTAGAGACCCAGTACTTC. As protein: CASSQELVGLETQYF.

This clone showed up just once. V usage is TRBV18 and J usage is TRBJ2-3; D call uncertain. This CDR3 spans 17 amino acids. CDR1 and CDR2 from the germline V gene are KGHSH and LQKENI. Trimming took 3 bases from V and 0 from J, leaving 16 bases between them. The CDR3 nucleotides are TGTGCCAGCTCACCCCTCCCCTTGGCCCCCAGCACAGATACGCAGTATTTT. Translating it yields CASSPLPLAPSTDTQYF.

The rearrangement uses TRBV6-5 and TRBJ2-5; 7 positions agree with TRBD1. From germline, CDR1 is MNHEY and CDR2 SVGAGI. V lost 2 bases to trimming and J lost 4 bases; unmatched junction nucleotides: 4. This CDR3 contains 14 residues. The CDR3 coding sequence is TGTGCCAGCAGTTACCGACAGGGCCTAGAGACCCAGTACTTC. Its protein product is CASSYRQGLETQYF.

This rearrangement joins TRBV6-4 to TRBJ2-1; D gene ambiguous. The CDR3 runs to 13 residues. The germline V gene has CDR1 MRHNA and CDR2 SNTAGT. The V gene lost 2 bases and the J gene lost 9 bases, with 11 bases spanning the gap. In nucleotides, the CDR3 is TGTGCCAGCAGTGACGGGGAAGTGAGTGAGCAGTTCTTC. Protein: CASSDGEVSEQFF.